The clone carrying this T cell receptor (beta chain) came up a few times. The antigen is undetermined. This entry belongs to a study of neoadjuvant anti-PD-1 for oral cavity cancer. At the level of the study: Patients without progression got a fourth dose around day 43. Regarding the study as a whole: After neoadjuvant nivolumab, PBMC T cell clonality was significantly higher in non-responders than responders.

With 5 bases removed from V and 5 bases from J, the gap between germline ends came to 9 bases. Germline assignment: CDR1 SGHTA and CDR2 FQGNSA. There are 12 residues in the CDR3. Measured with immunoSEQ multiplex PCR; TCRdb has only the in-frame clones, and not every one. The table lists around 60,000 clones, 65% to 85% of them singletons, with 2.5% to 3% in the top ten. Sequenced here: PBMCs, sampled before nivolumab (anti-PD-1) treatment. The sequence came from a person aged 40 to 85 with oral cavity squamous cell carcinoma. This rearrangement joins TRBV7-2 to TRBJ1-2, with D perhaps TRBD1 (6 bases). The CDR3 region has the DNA TGTGCCAGCAGCGGACAGCCTTATGGCTACACCTTC. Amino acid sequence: CASSGQPYGYTF.